The entry that follows covers one T cell receptor beta chain sequence. After removal of 4 bases from V and 3 bases from J, the junction contained 18 bases not matched to a gene. Germline V CDR1 and CDR2: MGHRA, YSYEKL. The CDR3 consists of 19 residues. The sample comes from a study of cytomegalovirus exposure and HLA in healthy donors. Libraries were prepared by immunoSEQ multiplex PCR; TCRdb keeps only in-frame clonotypes and omits some of them. Of roughly 100,000 clones listed, roughly 90% were seen once; the top ten hold 1.5% to 2%. This clonotype originated in a young woman in good health and CMV-seropositive. V gene TRBV4-1 combines with J gene TRBJ1-5, with 7 positions matching TRBD1. Sample: PBMCs. CDR3 in DNA: TGCGCCAGCAGCCCCGACCACAACTACGACAGGGCGATCAATCAGCCCCAGCATTTT. This translates into CASSPDHNYDRAINQPQHF.